The 30 T cell receptor beta chains below were found in one sample sequenced in a study of lymphopenia after photon versus proton radiotherapy. Profiling relied on immunoSEQ multiplex PCR, and the TCRdb table lists in-frame clones only, not all of them. The data show approximately 70,000 clones, with about nine tenths seen just once and more than 10% held by the top ten. The material was peripheral blood, obtained from a patient treated with proton-based radiotherapy. These receptors were obtained from a man aged 80 or over with esophageal cancer.

The chain has TRBV7-2 and TRBJ2-2; the match to TRBD2 covers 12 bases. Trimming cost V 5 bases and J 3 bases; bases outside gene matches: 1. The CDR3 has 15 amino acids. Germline loops: CDR1 SGHTA, CDR2 FQGNSA. CDR3 loop: CASSRTSGDTGELFF. CDR3 bases: TGTGCCAGCAGCCGGACTAGCGGGGACACCGGGGAGCTGTTTTTT. Based on the CDR3 plus reference TRBV7-2 and TRBJ2-2, the full variable domain is GAGVSQSPSNKVTEKGKDVELRCDPISGHTALYWYRQSLGQGLEFLIYFQGNSAPDKSGLPSDRFSAERTGGSVSTLTIQRTQQEDSAVYLCASSRTSGDTGELFFGEGSRLTVL.

The chain is built from TRBV11-3 and TRBJ1-1; the D is unclear. The CDR3 extends over 13 amino acids. V was clipped by 5 bases and J by 3 bases, with 10 bases between them. The germline CDR1 and CDR2 sequences are SGHNT and YENEEA. CDR3 protein: CASSVFLYTEAFF. The DNA of the CDR3 is TGTGCCAGCAGCGTCTTCTTGTACACTGAAGCTTTCTTT. The entire variable domain, with the rest obtained from reference TRBV11-3 and TRBJ1-1, is as follows: EAGVVQSPRYKIIEKKQPVAFWCNPISGHNTLYWYLQNLGQGPELLIRYENEEAVDDSQLPKDRFSAERLKGVDSTLKIQPAELGDSAVYLCASSVFLYTEAFFGQGTRLTVV.

CDR3 DNA sequence: TGTGCCAGTAGTCCGGCACAGAACTACGAGCAGTACTTC. Amino acid sequence: CASSPAQNYEQYF. This chain uses TRBV19 with TRBJ2-5; D gene uncertain. With the DNA end fitting TRBJ2-7 better, the J assignment may be wrong. The CDR3 extends over 13 amino acids. The V gene's germline CDR1 is LNHDA and CDR2 SQIVND (reference sequence).

The chain links TRBV11-2 to TRBJ2-5; no firm D call. Germline V gene data show CDR1 as SGHAT and CDR2 as FQNNGV. Trimming shortened V by 5 bases and J by 2 bases, and 9 bases separated the two germline ends. The CDR3 contains 13 residues. For the CDR3, the DNA is TGTGCCAGCAGCGTGACTCCACAAGAGACCCAGTACTTC. Its protein product is CASSVTPQETQYF.

The chain uses TRBV27 and TRBJ2-3, with D possibly being TRBD1 (6 bases). The CDR3 is 12 amino acids. CDR1 and CDR2 from the germline V gene are MNHEY and SMNVEV (reference sequence). The V and J ends lost 6 bases and 8 bases respectively, with 12 bases between them. CDR3 nucleotide sequence: TGTGCCAGCAGCAAATCAGGGGTTACGCAGTATTTT. It translates to CASSKSGVTQYF.

This clone appeared once. The chain joins TRBV20-1 to TRBJ2-1, with D possibly TRBD2 on 5 matching bases. Germline V lookup: CDR1 DFQATT, CDR2 SNEGSKA (reference sequence). This CDR3 contains 10 residues. The V end was cut by 8 bases, the J end by 12 bases, with 14 bases between. DNA for the CDR3: TGCAGTCCCCCGGTACGGGGGCAGTTCTTC. This codes for CSPPVRGQFF.

This sequence joins TRBV7-2 and TRBJ2-1, with TRBD2 matching over 7 bases. The CDR3 consists of 15 residues. The germline V gene has CDR1 SGHTA and CDR2 FQGNSA. Germline trimming cut 0 bases from V and 8 bases from J; bases unmatched to any gene: 7. The CDR3 DNA reads as TGTGCCAGCAGCTTAGCGGCGGGAGCGTTTTATGAGCAGTTCTTC. It encodes CASSLAAGAFYEQFF.

V and J are TRBV6-1 and TRBJ2-7; a weak D match, TRBD1 (6 bases). The V gene's germline CDR1 is MNHNS and CDR2 SASEGT. The CDR3 spans 13 residues. The ends were cut back, 5 bases at V and 6 bases at J, with 14 bases in the middle. Here the CDR3 reads CASSFHTGFEQYF. DNA of the CDR3: TGTGCCAGCAGTTTCCATACAGGGTTCGAGCAGTACTTC.

This clone was seen once. The chain has TRBV7-8 and TRBJ2-2; 7 bases fit TRBD1. CDR1 is SGHVS and CDR2 is FQNEAQ in the germline V gene. CDR3 length: 14 residues. Unmatched junction bases numbered 11, after V lost 11 bases and J lost 5 bases. In DNA, the CDR3 is TGTGCCTTAAACCCGGGACAGACTACCGGGGAGCTGTTTTTT. It encodes CALNPGQTTGELFF.

This chain joins TRBV5-5 and TRBJ1-1; TRBD1 is a possible D gene (5 bases). CDR1 and CDR2 from the germline V gene are SGHKS and YYEKEE (reference sequence). This CDR3 has 14 amino acids. With 9 bases removed from V and 3 bases from J, the gap between germline ends came to 18 bases. The CDR3 sequence: CATTIGLGDTEAFF. DNA for the CDR3: TGTGCCACCACAATAGGGTTGGGGGACACTGAAGCTTTCTTT.

The genes are TRBV4-2 and TRBJ1-2, with D possibly being TRBD1 (6 bases). The CDR3 is made up of 14 amino acids. With 5 bases removed from V and 4 bases from J, the gap between germline ends came to 14 bases. Germline lookup yields CDR1 LGHNA and CDR2 YNFKEQ. The DNA for the CDR3 is TGTGCCAGCAGCTTGCCAGGGGCAGGCTATGGCTACACCTTC. It encodes CASSLPGAGYGYTF.

The rearrangement joins TRBV30 to TRBJ1-2, with D perhaps TRBD1 (6 bases). Between the trimmed V and J ends, which lost 2 bases and 2 bases, there was a span of 15 bases. CDR1 and CDR2 from the germline V gene are GTSNPN and SVGIG (reference sequence). This CDR3 spans 15 amino acids. CDR3 loop: CAWSFPGQSNYGYTF. The CDR3 DNA sequence: TGTGCCTGGAGTTTTCCGGGACAATCCAACTATGGCTACACCTTC.

The chain's CDR3 is CASRHSRENYGYTF. CDR3 DNA: TGTGCCAGCAGACACTCCCGGGAGAACTATGGCTACACCTTC. V is TRBV6-6 and J is TRBJ1-2, with D unclear. Germline-derived CDR1 and CDR2 are MNHNY and SVGAGI (reference sequence). V was shortened by 6 bases and J by 2 bases, with 13 bases between the two germline ends. The CDR3 has 14 residues.

The J gene is TRBJ2-2, the V gene TRBV5-1; TRBD1 or TRBD2 may be the D gene (7 bases each). The CDR3 covers 15 residues. Germline V gives CDR1 SGHRS, CDR2 YFSETQ. The germline V and J ends were trimmed by 4 bases and 7 bases, with 17 bases remaining between them. In DNA form, the CDR3 reads TGCGCCAGCAGCCCCGCAGGGGGGGCGAACGGGGAGCTGTTTTTT. Its translation is CASSPAGGANGELFF.

CDR3 amino acids: CASSLEANTGELFF. In DNA form, the CDR3 reads TGTGCCAGCAGCTTAGAGGCGAACACCGGGGAGCTGTTTTTT. The chain joins TRBV11-2 to TRBJ2-2; no clear D gene. The CDR3 spans 14 residues. The germline V and J ends were trimmed by 0 bases and 0 bases, with 2 bases remaining between them. Per germline, CDR1 SGHAT and CDR2 FQNNGV.

The V and J genes are TRBV11-2 and TRBJ2-7, with D perhaps TRBD1 (5 bases). Germline assignment: CDR1 SGHAT and CDR2 FQNNGV. The CDR3 runs to 15 residues. Trimming took off 1 base at V and 4 bases at J, with 14 bases between the two ends. CDR3 in amino acids: CASSLVLQVGYEQYF. CDR3 coding DNA: TGTGCCAGCAGCTTAGTCTTACAGGTCGGGTACGAGCAGTACTTC.

J is TRBJ2-3 and V is TRBV5-1, with a possible D match to TRBD2 (6 bases). The length of the CDR3 is 17 residues. Germline CDR1 SGHRS, CDR2 YFSETQ. V was clipped by 3 bases and J by 1 base, with 18 bases between them. DNA for the CDR3: TGCGCCAGCAGCTGGTCACCGGGACTTTCGGGCACAGATACGCAGTATTTT. This encodes CASSWSPGLSGTDTQYF. Supplemented by reference TRBV5-1 and TRBJ2-3, the full variable domain reads KAGVTQTPRYLIKTRGQQVTLSCSPISGHRSVSWYQQTPGQGLQFLFEYFSETQRNKGNFPGRFSGRQFSNSRSEMNVSTLELGDSALYLCASSWSPGLSGTDTQYFGPGTRLTVL.

This chain joins TRBV10-2 and TRBJ2-7; D is ambiguous. Between the trimmed V and J ends, which lost 8 bases and 2 bases, there was a span of 13 bases. CDR1 is WSHSY and CDR2 is SAAADI in the germline V gene. The CDR3 is 13 amino acids. CDR3 region: CASSRFLTYEQYF. CDR3 nucleotides: TGCGCCAGCTCGCGCTTTCTCACCTACGAGCAGTACTTC.

The rearrangement links TRBV25-1 to TRBJ2-1; D unresolved. The CDR3 runs to 14 residues. Germline assignment: CDR1 MGHDK and CDR2 SYGVNS. Trimming pared 1 base from V and 10 bases from J, leaving 14 bases between. The CDR3 region has the DNA TGTGCCAGCAGTGAATGGGCCCTACGAGAGGAGCAGTTCTTC. This encodes CASSEWALREEQFF.

This rearrangement joins TRBV27 to TRBJ2-5; 12 bases are shared with TRBD2. The germline CDR1 and CDR2 sequences are MNHEY and SMNVEV (reference sequence). J lost 6 bases, V lost 5 bases, and 19 bases had no gene match. CDR3 size: 19 residues. CDR3 sequence reads: CASSPSGLAGRPGRKTQYF. CDR3 nucleotide sequence: TGTGCCAGCAGTCCCTCTGGACTAGCGGGGAGGCCGGGACGTAAGACCCAGTACTTC.

This clone came up once. DNA of the CDR3: TGCGCCAGCAGCCCCCCACGGGACAGGGCTACCGGGGAGCTGTTTTTT. This codes for CASSPPRDRATGELFF. J is TRBJ2-2 and V is TRBV4-1; 9 bases match TRBD1. CDR1 MGHRA and CDR2 YSYEKL come from the germline V gene. The J segment lost 5 bases and the V segment lost 4 bases, leaving 8 bases of the junction unmatched. There are 16 residues in the CDR3.

This clone was detected once. The gene calls are TRBV29-1 and TRBJ2-7; TRBD1 might be the D (5 bases). This CDR3 comprises 11 residues. The V end lost 6 bases, the J end lost 3 bases, and 9 bases lay between the germline ends. Per the germline V gene, CDR1 is SQVTM and CDR2 is ANQGSEA. DNA of the CDR3: TGCAGCGTCGGACACTACTACGAGCAGTACTTC. Its protein product is CSVGHYYEQYF.

The V and J genes are TRBV19 and TRBJ1-5; 7 nucleotides agree with TRBD1. Trimming at V came to 4 bases and at J to 6 bases, leaving 6 bases not matched to a gene. This CDR3 spans 14 amino acids. Germline assignment: CDR1 LNHDA and CDR2 SQIVND (reference sequence). The DNA for the CDR3 is TGTGCCAGTAGTAATCGACAGGGCGGTCAGCCCCAGCATTTT. This codes for CASSNRQGGQPQHF.

J is TRBJ1-3 and V is TRBV7-6; 12 bases fit TRBD1. This CDR3 is 20 amino acids long. From germline, CDR1 is SGHVS and CDR2 FNYEAQ. Germline trimming cut 3 bases from V and 3 bases from J; bases unmatched to any gene: 15. CDR3 region: CASSFPRDRGPSRDGNTIYF. Here the CDR3 DNA reads TGTGCCAGCAGCTTCCCCCGGGACAGGGGGCCTTCGAGAGATGGAAACACCATATATTTT.

A single count supports this clone. V is TRBV11-3 and J is TRBJ2-2; 10 nucleotides line up with TRBD1. The J segment lost 3 bases and the V segment lost 5 bases, leaving 3 bases of the junction unmatched. CDR3 length: 15 residues. CDR1 SGHNT and CDR2 YENEEA come from the germline V gene. CDR3 in amino acids: CASSPTGGYTGELFF. CDR3 DNA sequence: TGTGCCAGCAGCCCGACAGGGGGCTACACCGGGGAGCTGTTTTTT.

The rearrangement joins TRBV9 to TRBJ2-1; 11 bases are shared with TRBD2. Germline CDR1 and CDR2: SGDLS and YYNGEE. The CDR3 covers 15 residues. The V segment lost 0 bases and the J segment 12 bases; nucleotides outside the gene matches: 8. The CDR3 nucleotides are TGTGCCAGCAGCGTAGAACTAGCGGGAGACCGGAGGCAGTTCTTC. Encoded protein: CASSVELAGDRRQFF.

Only a few counts were recorded for this clone. The chain links TRBV18 to TRBJ2-5; D uncertain. CDR1 and CDR2 (germline): KGHSH, LQKENI. The CDR3 is 11 amino acids. Trimming stripped 3 bases from V and 2 bases from J, with 1 base between. DNA for the CDR3: TGTGCCAGCTCACCTCAAGAGACCCAGTACTTC. It encodes CASSPQETQYF.

The chain uses TRBV4-3 and TRBJ2-3, with TRBD2 as a possible D gene (6 bases). The V gene lost 0 bases and the J gene lost 7 bases, with 17 bases spanning the gap. CDR1 is LGHNA and CDR2 is YSLEER in the germline V gene. The CDR3 runs to 16 residues. The CDR3 spells CASSQDASGRTNTQYF. CDR3 nucleotide sequence: TGCGCCAGCAGCCAAGATGCCAGCGGGCGCACCAATACGCAGTATTTT.

This chain uses TRBV10-1 with TRBJ2-2; D is ambiguous. There are 16 residues in the CDR3. Germline loops: CDR1 WNHNN, CDR2 SYGVQD (reference sequence). Deletions cut 6 bases from V and 0 bases from J, with 14 bases between. The CDR3 loop reads CASSLEEPANTGELFF. CDR3 in DNA: TGCGCCAGCAGCCTCGAGGAGCCGGCGAACACCGGGGAGCTGTTTTTT.

The gene calls are TRBV11-2 and TRBJ2-1, with 8 positions matching TRBD2. The CDR3 contains 15 residues. The V and J ends lost 5 bases and 6 bases, in that order; junction bases with no gene match: 9. Germline lookup yields CDR1 SGHAT and CDR2 FQNNGV. The CDR3 DNA sequence: TGTGCCAGCAGCCCGGGTCGGGGGGGGAGCAATGAGCAGTTCTTC. Translating it yields CASSPGRGGSNEQFF.